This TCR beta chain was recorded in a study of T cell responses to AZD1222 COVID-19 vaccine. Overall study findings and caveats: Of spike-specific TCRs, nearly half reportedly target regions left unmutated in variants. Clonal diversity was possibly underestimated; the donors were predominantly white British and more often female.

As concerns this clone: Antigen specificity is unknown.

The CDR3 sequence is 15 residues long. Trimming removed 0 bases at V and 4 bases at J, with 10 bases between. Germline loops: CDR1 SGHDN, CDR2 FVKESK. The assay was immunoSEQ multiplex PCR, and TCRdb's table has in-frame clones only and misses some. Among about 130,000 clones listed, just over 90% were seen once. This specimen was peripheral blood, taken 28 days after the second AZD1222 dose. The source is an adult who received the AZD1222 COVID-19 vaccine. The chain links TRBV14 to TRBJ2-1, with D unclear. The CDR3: CASSQETRLYNEQFF. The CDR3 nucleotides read TGTGCCAGCAGCCAAGAGACCAGGCTTTACAATGAGCAGTTCTTC.